Listed below are T cell receptor beta chains from one sample, sequenced in a study of blood T cell repertoires in COVID-19. Data came from immunoSEQ multiplex PCR; TCRdb stores just in-frame clones and leaves some out. The table has 200,000 to 250,000 clones, around four fifths seen once. The sample consisted of PBMCs or T cells enriched from blood (not recorded which). These receptors were obtained from a woman between 45 and 65 years old who had been exposed to COVID-19. Each CDR3 is given with its conserved first and last residue. The order of the fields is clone size, V gene, CDR3 protein. Clone size appears in some rows only: once, few, many, or a class for an expanded clone.

size: NA; V: TRBV14; CDR3: CASSPVGRFGKPEAFF
size: NA; V: TRBV27; CDR3: CASSPEGTGIYRNTEAFF
size: few; V: TRBV3-1/TRBV3-2; CDR3: CASSLISGQRDYTF
size: NA; V: TRBV30; CDR3: CAWSVLYDTEAFF
size: NA; V: TRBV10-2; CDR3: CASSLTGQGRSEPQHF
size: NA; V: TRBV5-1; CDR3: CASSLTGLHEQYF
size: NA; V: TRBV6-5; CDR3: CASRPGQVTETQYF
size: once; V: TRBV7-8; CDR3: CASSRIAGEQYF
size: NA; V: TRBV29-1; CDR3: CSVGTGTGELFF
size: NA; V: TRBV6-4; CDR3: CASSDSRGDGYTF
size: NA; V: TRBV2; CDR3: CASTGTGGYEQYF
size: NA; V: TRBV5-1; CDR3: CASSLGPTGEQYF
size: NA; V: TRBV12-5; CDR3: CASGPEGGIYGYTF
size: NA; V: TRBV5-1; CDR3: CAHGGPGLARREQYF
size: NA; V: TRBV24-1; CDR3: CATSDWAGNYGYTF
size: NA; V: TRBV14; CDR3: CASSQGQRLAYGYTF
size: NA; V: TRBV6-2/TRBV6-3; CDR3: CASSITGVEQYF
size: NA; V: TRBV7-8; CDR3: CASSLSTGGREAFF
size: NA; V: TRBV5-6; CDR3: CASSSATGASGYTF
size: NA; V: TRBV7-9; CDR3: CASSLAPAQVDEQYF